This T cell receptor beta chain was sequenced for a study of T-cell memory formation after mild COVID-19. General study points: Clones contracting day 15 to 85 were balanced CD4/CD8; later expanders leaned CD4+.

This clonotype was counted a single time. Antigen: not known. TCRdb called the 5' RACE reads again in MiXCR, with one record for every CDR3 protein. This sample carries fewer than 250,000 distinct CDR3 sequences, roughly 27% of them seen once, and the ten largest clones take roughly an eighth. With 2 bases removed from V and 12 bases from J, the gap between germline ends came to 11 bases. The V gene's germline CDR1 is SEHNR and CDR2 FQNEAQ (reference sequence). The CDR3 runs to 12 residues. Sequencing was done on a sample of PBMCs or a T cell subset sorted from them (not recorded which). The chain joins TRBV7-9 to TRBJ1-5; the D is unclear. The receptor comes from an adult woman who had mild COVID-19 (a few samples of this study predate the infection). Cell type and time point are not known. CDR3 sequence (DNA): TGTGCCAGCAGCTTACTGCCGGAGAACCAGCATTTT. Its translation: CASSLLPENQHF.